Only a few counts were recorded for the clone carrying this T cell receptor (beta chain). The sample belongs to a study of blood T cell repertoires in COVID-19. TCRdb's copy holds only in-frame clones and misses some; the assay was immunoSEQ multiplex PCR. Here the sample spans 200,000 to 250,000 clones, about 90% being singletons. Germline CDR1 MNHEY, CDR2 SMNVEV (reference sequence). V gave up 4 bases and J gave up 6 bases, with 10 bases separating them. This CDR3 has 12 residues. This TCR came from a woman between 50 and 59 years old with acute COVID-19. Material: PBMCs or T cells enriched from blood (not recorded which). J is TRBJ2-7 and V is TRBV27, with a tentative D call TRBD2 (6 bases). CDR3 nucleotides: TGTGCCAGCAGTTCCCGTAGCGGCGAGCAGTACTTC. It translates to CASSSRSGEQYF.